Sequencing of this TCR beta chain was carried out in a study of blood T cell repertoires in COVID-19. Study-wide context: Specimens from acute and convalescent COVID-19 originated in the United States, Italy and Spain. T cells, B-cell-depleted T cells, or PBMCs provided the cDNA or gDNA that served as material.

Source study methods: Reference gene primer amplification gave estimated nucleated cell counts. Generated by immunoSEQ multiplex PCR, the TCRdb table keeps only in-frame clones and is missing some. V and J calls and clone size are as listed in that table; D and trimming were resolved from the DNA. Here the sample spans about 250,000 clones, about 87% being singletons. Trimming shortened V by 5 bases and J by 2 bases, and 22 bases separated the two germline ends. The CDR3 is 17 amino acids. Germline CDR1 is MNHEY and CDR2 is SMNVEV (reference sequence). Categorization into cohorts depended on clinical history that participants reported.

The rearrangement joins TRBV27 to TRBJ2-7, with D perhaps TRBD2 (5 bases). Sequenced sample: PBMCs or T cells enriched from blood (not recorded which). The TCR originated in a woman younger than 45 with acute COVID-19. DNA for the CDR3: TGTGCCAGCAGTCGCCTTCCGATATCGGGGTTCCCCTACGAGCAGTACTTC. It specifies CASSRLPISGFPYEQYF.